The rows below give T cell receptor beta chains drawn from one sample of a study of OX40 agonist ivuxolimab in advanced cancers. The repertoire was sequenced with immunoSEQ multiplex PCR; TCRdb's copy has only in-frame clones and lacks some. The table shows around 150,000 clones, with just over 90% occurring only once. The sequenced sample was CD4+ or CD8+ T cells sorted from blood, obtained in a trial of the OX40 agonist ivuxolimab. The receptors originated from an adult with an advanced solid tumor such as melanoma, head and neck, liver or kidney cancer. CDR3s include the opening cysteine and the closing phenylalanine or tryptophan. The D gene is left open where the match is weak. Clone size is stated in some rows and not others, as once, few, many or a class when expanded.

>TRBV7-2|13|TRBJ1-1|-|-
CASSPRREGTAFF
TGTGCCAGCAGCCCGCGACGGGAGGGGACAGCTTTCTTT
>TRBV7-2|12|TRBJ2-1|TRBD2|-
CASSALAGEQFF
TGTGCCAGCAGCGCCCTAGCGGGGGAGCAGTTCTTC
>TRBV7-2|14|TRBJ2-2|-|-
CASSPHHDTGELFF
TGTGCCAGCAGCCCCCACCACGACACCGGGGAGCTGTTTTTT
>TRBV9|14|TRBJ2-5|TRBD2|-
CASSLAGGRETQYF
TGTGCCAGCAGCTTAGCGGGGGGGCGTGAGACCCAGTACTTC
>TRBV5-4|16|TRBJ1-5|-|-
CASSQDAGPGNQPQHF
TGCGCCAGCAGCCAAGATGCTGGTCCTGGCAATCAGCCCCAGCATTTT
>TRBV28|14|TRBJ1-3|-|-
CASKAGGSGNTIYF
TGTGCCAGCAAGGCGGGGGGCTCTGGAAACACCATATATTTT
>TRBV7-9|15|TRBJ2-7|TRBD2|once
CASSPRLAGGHEQYF
TGTGCCAGCAGTCCGAGACTAGCGGGAGGACACGAGCAGTACTTC
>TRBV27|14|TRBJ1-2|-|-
CATTPRGPRYGYTF
TGTGCCACCACTCCCAGGGGCCCGAGGTATGGCTACACCTTC
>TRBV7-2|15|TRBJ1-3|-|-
CASSLTGGSGDTIYF
TGTGCCAGCAGCCTAACGGGGGGGTCTGGAGACACCATATATTTT
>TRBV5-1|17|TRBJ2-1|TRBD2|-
CASSFLVAGGLYNEQFF
TGCGCCAGCAGTTTCCTTGTAGCGGGGGGCCTCTACAATGAGCAGTTCTTC
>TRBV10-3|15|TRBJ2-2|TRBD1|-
CAITGDRVGTGELFF
TGTGCCATCACCGGCGACAGGGTGGGCACCGGGGAGCTGTTTTTT
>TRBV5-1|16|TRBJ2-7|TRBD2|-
CASSLGGTSGSYEQYF
TGCGCCAGCAGCTTGGGTGGGACTAGCGGTTCCTACGAGCAGTACTTC
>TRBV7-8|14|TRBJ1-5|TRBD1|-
CASSLYRGDQPQHF
TGTGCCAGCAGCTTATACAGGGGCGATCAGCCCCAGCATTTT
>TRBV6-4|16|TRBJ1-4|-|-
CASRGTRGAPNEKLFF
TGTGCCAGCAGGGGGACAAGGGGAGCGCCTAATGAAAAACTGTTTTTT
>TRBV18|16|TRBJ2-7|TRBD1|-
CASSPKGQGGWYEQYF
TGTGCCAGCTCACCAAAAGGACAGGGCGGGTGGTACGAGCAGTACTTC
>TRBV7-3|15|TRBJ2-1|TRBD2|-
CASSYSGSSYNEQFF
TGTGCCAGCAGTTATAGCGGGAGCTCCTACAATGAGCAGTTCTTC
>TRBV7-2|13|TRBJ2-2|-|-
CASSATNTGELFF
TGTGCCAGCAGCGCCACGAACACCGGGGAGCTGTTTTTT